One sample yielded the 4 T cell receptor beta chains listed below, sequenced in a study of type 1 and type 2 diabetes patients. The PCR template was genomic DNA. The TCR beta CDR3 region was amplified using 30 forward and 13 reverse primers. TCRdb analysed the multiplex PCR reads with MiXCR anew, one entry per CDR3 protein. Of about 290,000 distinct CDR3 sequences listed, 47% are singletons. The sequenced material came from peripheral blood mononuclear cells (PBMCs). These receptors were obtained from a man between 18 and 35 years old with type 2 diabetes.

This clonotype was seen only a few times. The chain carries TRBV24-1 and TRBJ2-3, with unresolved D. The CDR3 is 13 residues long. Germline lookup yields CDR1 KGHDR and CDR2 SFDVKD. The V end lost 4 bases, the J end lost 4 bases, and 8 bases lay between the germline ends. This CDR3 reads CATSDSVADTQYF. The CDR3 DNA sequence: TGTGCCACCAGTGACTCTGTAGCAGATACGCAGTATTTT.

This clonotype was observed a handful of times. The chain recombines TRBV27 with TRBJ1-2, with TRBD1 identical over 8 bases. V lost 5 bases to trimming and J lost 2 bases; unmatched junction nucleotides: 7. Germline V lookup: CDR1 MNHEY, CDR2 SMNVEV (reference sequence). The CDR3 is 15 residues long. The CDR3 bases are TGTGCCAGCAGTAATTCATGGACAGGGAACTATGGCTACACCTTC. Protein: CASSNSWTGNYGYTF.

The V call is TRBV6-1, the J call TRBJ2-6, with TRBD1 matching over 10 bases. Trimming cost V 7 bases and J 10 bases; bases outside gene matches: 7. Germline CDR1 MNHNS, CDR2 SASEGT. The CDR3 is made up of 14 amino acids. The CDR3 reads CASTETGGGNVLTF. The CDR3 coding sequence is TGTGCCAGCACCGAGACAGGGGGCGGAAACGTCCTGACTTTC.

This chain joins TRBV30 and TRBJ2-3; D is perhaps TRBD2 (6 bases). Germline CDR1 and CDR2: GTSNPN and SVGIG (reference sequence). V was pared by 3 bases and J by 2 bases, with 12 bases between. The CDR3 contains 14 residues. CDR3 DNA sequence: TGTGCCTGGAGAGCGGGCCTAACCACAGATACGCAGTATTTT. It codes for CAWRAGLTTDTQYF.